The clone carrying this T cell receptor (beta chain) was detected a few times. Antigen: not known. MiXCR was run by TCRdb on the 5' RACE reads, yielding one entry per CDR3 protein. The table includes 350,000 to 550,000 distinct CDR3 sequences, about a sixth detected once. This specimen comes from a study of T-cell memory formation after mild COVID-19. Study-level points and caveats: The CD4+ clones that contracted clustered mainly within CM and EM, and the CD8+ clones concentrated in EMRA. Contracting clones, day 15 to 85, had balanced CD4/CD8, and later expanders favored CD4+. Cross-reactive memory appears to have joined, as suggested by some responding clones showing up in pre-infection memory. The second-wave clones peaking on day 37 were not confirmed as SARS-CoV-2-specific.

The TCR sequence derives from a man younger than 35 who had mild COVID-19 (a few samples of this study predate the infection). Cell type and time point are not known. The sequenced sample consisted of PBMCs or a T cell subset sorted from them (not recorded which).

The CDR3 here is CASSMNRANEQFF. CDR3 coding DNA: TGTGCCAGCAGTATGAACAGGGCAAATGAGCAGTTCTTC. The chain carries TRBV28 and TRBJ2-1, with a possible D match to TRBD1 (6 bases). Trimming left V 5 bases short and J 7 bases short, with 12 bases between. This CDR3 comprises 13 residues. Germline values: CDR1 MDHEN, CDR2 SYDVKM.